One and the same sample provided the 9 T cell receptor beta chains below, sequenced in a study of T cell repertoires in cytomegalovirus infection (dated by TCRdb to the late 2010s). These receptors have no known antigen. The treatment or condition label on this specimen signifies: in vitro stimulation with specific CMV peptide epitopes to enrich CMV-specific T cells. Reads for this sample came from an Illumina HiSeq 1500. TCRdb reran the public reads through fastp at Q25 and MiXCR, keeping productive beta chains. Under each unique CDR3 protein, matching rows form one entry showing the most common genes and DNA. Within this sample are around 85,000 distinct CDR3 sequences, with about 45% of them counted one time only. The top ten clonotypes cover more than 85% of the sample. The sequences come from CD8+ T cells from cultured PBMCs, collected from culture after CMV antigen stimulation. Receptors were obtained from a human donor in good health (CMV status not recorded). Some clones in this sample may be carry-over from other donors' samples.

This chain's CDR3 is CASSPPGAGTDTQYF. The DNA for the CDR3 is TGTGCCAGCAGCCCCCCGGGAGCAGGCACAGATACGCAGTATTTT. The chain uses TRBV7-3 and TRBJ2-3; D is possibly TRBD2 (6 bases). The V end lost 5 bases, the J end lost 1 base, and 13 bases lay between the germline ends. This CDR3 has 15 residues. The germline CDR1 and CDR2 sequences are SGHTA and FQGTGA.

The chain joins TRBV15 to TRBJ1-1; 10 positions match TRBD1. V shed 1 base and J 2 bases; nucleotides not matched to a gene: 7. The CDR3 is 17 residues long. Germline loops: CDR1 LNHNV, CDR2 YYDKDF (reference sequence). This chain's CDR3 is CATSRGQGAIINTEAFF. CDR3 coding DNA: TGTGCCACCAGCAGAGGACAGGGGGCGATCATCAACACTGAAGCTTTCTTT.

This rearrangement joins TRBV29-1 to TRBJ2-5; D may correspond to TRBD1 or TRBD2 (5 bases each). Germline CDR1 reads SQVTM; CDR2 reads ANQGSEA. The CDR3 length is 14 residues. Trimming took 2 bases from V and 1 from J, leaving 11 bases between them. Written as DNA, the CDR3 is TGCAGCGTTGAAAGGGACCCAATCCAAGAGACCCAGTACTTC. This encodes CSVERDPIQETQYF.

The J gene is TRBJ2-2, the V gene TRBV15; D is unresolved. The CDR3 length is 14 residues. Deletions cut 3 bases from V and 6 bases from J, with 11 bases between. Per germline, CDR1 LNHNV and CDR2 YYDKDF (reference sequence). The CDR3 loop is CATSSRPLAGELFF. Here the CDR3 DNA reads TGTGCCACCAGCAGTAGACCGCTCGCCGGGGAGCTGTTTTTT.

The rearrangement uses TRBV29-1 and TRBJ2-5, with D possibly called TRBD1 or TRBD2 (6 bases each). V lost 0 bases and J lost 4, with 15 bases in between. Germline loops: CDR1 SQVTM, CDR2 ANQGSEA. The CDR3 is 15 residues long. DNA of the CDR3: TGCAGCGTTGAAGATCCGGGGGCGGAGGGAGAGACCCAGTACTTC. Protein sequence: CSVEDPGAEGETQYF. Complete variable domain (other parts from reference TRBV29-1 and TRBJ2-5): SAVISQKPSRDICQRGTSLTIQCQVDSQVTMMFWYRQQPGQSLTLIATANQGSEATYESGFVIDKFPISRPNLTFSTLTVSNMSPEDSSIYLCSVEDPGAEGETQYFGPGTRLLVL.

V gene TRBV12-5 combines with J gene TRBJ2-7, with D perhaps matching TRBD1 (5 bases). V lost 2 bases and J 7 bases, leaving 12 bases between the germline ends. The germline V gene encodes CDR1 LGHNT and CDR2 FRNRAP. This CDR3 region has 13 residues. This chain's CDR3 is CASGLRYRKEQYF. CDR3 DNA: TGTGCTAGTGGTTTGCGTTACAGGAAGGAGCAGTACTTC.

This clonotype was detected only a few times. V usage is TRBV4-1 and J usage is TRBJ2-7, with unresolved D. The CDR3 has 15 residues. CDR1 is MGHRA and CDR2 is YSYEKL in the germline V gene. V gave up 1 base and J gave up 2 bases, with 12 bases separating them. The chain's CDR3 is CASSQAGTVPYEQYF. The CDR3 bases are TGCGCCAGCAGCCAAGCCGGAACAGTACCCTACGAGCAGTACTTC.

The chain recombines TRBV20-1 with TRBJ2-3; D is unresolved. The CDR3 extends over 14 amino acids. Trimming stripped 3 bases from V and 6 bases from J, with 16 bases between. Per the germline V gene, CDR1 is DFQATT and CDR2 is SNEGSKA (reference sequence). CDR3 region: CSARSRRILDTQYF. The CDR3, as DNA: TGCAGTGCTAGGAGCCGCAGGATTCTGGATACGCAGTATTTT.

This rearrangement joins TRBV7-8 to TRBJ2-1; maybe TRBD1 (6 bases). Trimming pared 2 bases from V and 4 bases from J, leaving 6 bases between. The length of the CDR3 is 13 residues. CDR1 and CDR2 (germline): SGHVS, FQNEAQ. This CDR3 is CASSLRGYNEQFF. CDR3 nucleotide sequence: TGTGCCAGCAGCTTAAGGGGGTACAATGAGCAGTTCTTC.